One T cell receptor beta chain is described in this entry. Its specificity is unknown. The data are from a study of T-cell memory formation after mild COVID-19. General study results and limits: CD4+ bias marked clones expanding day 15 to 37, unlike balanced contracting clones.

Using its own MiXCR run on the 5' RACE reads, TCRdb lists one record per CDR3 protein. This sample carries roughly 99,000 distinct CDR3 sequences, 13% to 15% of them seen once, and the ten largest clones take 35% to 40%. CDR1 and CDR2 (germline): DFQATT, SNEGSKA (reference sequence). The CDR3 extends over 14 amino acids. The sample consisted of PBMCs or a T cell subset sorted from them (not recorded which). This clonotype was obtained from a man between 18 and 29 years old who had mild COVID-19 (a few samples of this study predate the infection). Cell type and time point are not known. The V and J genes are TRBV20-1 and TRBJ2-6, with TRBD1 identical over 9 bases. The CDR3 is CPGQGDSGANVLTF. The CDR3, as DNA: TGCCCGGGACAGGGTGACTCTGGGGCCAACGTCCTGACTTTC.